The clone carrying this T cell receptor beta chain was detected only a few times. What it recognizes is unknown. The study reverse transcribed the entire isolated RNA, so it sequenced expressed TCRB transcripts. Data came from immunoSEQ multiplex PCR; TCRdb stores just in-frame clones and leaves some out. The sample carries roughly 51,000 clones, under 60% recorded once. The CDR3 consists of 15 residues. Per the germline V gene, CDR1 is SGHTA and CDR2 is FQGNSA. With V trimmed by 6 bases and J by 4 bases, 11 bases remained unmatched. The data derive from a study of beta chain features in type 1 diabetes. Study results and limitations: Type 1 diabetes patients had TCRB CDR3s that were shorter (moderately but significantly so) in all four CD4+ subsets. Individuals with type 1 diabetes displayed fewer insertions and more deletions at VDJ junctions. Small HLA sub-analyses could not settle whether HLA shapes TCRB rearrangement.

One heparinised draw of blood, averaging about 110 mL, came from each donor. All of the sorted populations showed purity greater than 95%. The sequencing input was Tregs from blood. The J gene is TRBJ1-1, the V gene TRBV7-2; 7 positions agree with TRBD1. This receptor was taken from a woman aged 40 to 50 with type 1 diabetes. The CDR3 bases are TGTGCCAGCAGATATGGACAGGAATTGAGCACTGAAGCTTTCTTT. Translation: CASRYGQELSTEAFF.